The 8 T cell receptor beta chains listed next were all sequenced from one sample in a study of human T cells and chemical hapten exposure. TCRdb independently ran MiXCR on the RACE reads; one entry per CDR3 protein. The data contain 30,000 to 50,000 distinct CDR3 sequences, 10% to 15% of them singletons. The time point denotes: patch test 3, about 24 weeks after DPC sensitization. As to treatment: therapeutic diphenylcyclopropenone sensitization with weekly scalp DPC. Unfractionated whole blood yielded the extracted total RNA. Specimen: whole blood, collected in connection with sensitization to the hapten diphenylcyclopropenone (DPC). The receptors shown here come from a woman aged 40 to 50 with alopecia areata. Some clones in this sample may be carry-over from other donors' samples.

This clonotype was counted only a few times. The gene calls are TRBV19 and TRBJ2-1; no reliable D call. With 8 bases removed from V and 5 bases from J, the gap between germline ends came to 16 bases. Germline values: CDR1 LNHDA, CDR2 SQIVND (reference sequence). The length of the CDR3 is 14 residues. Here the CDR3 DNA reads TGTGCCAGTCCGGGTCAAACTTCCCACAATGAGCAGTTCTTC. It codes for CASPGQTSHNEQFF. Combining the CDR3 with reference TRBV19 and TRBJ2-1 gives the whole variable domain DGGITQSPKYLFRKEGQNVTLSCEQNLNHDAMYWYRQDPGQGLRLIYYSQIVNDFQKGDIAEGYSVSREKKESFPLTVTSAQKNPTAFYLCASPGQTSHNEQFFGPGTRLTVL.

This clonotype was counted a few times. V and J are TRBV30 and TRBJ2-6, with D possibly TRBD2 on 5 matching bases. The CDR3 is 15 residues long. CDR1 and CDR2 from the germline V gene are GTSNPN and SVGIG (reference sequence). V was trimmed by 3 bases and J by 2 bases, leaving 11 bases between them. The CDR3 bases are TGTGCCTGGAGCCCGGACTTAGCTGGGGCCAACGTCCTGACTTTC. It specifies CAWSPDLAGANVLTF. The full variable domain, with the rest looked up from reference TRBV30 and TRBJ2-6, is SQTIHQWPATLVQPVGSPLSLECTVEGTSNPNLYWYRQAAGRGLQLLFYSVGIGQISSEVPQNLSASRPQDRQFILSSKKLLLSDSGFYLCAWSPDLAGANVLTFGAGSRLTVL.

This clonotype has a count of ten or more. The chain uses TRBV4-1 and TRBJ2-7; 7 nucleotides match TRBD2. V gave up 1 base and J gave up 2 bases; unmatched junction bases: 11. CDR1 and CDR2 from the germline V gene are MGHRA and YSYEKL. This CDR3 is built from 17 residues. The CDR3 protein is CASSQGGIGAGAYEQYF. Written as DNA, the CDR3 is TGCGCCAGCAGCCAAGGGGGGATAGGGGCGGGAGCCTACGAGCAGTACTTC.

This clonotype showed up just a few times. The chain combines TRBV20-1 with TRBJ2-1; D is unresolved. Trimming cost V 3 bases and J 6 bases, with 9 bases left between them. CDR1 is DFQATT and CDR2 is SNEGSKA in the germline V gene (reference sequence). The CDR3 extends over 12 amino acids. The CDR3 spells CSARENFNEQFF. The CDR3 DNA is TGCAGTGCTAGGGAGAACTTCAATGAGCAGTTCTTC.

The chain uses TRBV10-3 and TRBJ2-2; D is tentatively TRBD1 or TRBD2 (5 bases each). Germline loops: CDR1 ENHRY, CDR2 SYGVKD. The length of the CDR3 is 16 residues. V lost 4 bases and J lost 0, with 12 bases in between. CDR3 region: CAISAWDDSNTGELFF. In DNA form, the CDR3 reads TGTGCCATCAGTGCGTGGGACGACTCGAACACCGGGGAGCTGTTTTTT.

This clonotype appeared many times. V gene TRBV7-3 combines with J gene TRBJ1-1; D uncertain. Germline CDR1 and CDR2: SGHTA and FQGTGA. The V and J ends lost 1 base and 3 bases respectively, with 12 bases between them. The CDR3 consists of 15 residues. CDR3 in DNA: TGTGCCAGCAGCTTAAACCCGGGATTGGACACTGAAGCTTTCTTT. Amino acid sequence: CASSLNPGLDTEAFF.

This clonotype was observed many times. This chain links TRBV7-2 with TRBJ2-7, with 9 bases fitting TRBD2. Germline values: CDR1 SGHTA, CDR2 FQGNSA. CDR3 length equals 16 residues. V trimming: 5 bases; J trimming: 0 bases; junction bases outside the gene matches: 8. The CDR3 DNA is TGTGCCAGCAGCCGACTAGCGGCGGGGAGCTCCTACGAGCAGTACTTC. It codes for CASSRLAAGSSYEQYF.

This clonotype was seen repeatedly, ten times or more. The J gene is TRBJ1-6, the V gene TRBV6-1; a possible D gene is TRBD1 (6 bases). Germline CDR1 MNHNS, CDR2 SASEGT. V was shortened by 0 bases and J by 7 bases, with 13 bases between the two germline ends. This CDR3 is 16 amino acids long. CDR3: CASSEAQGHRNSPLHF. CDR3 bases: TGTGCCAGCAGTGAAGCGCAGGGACATAGAAATTCACCCCTCCACTTT.